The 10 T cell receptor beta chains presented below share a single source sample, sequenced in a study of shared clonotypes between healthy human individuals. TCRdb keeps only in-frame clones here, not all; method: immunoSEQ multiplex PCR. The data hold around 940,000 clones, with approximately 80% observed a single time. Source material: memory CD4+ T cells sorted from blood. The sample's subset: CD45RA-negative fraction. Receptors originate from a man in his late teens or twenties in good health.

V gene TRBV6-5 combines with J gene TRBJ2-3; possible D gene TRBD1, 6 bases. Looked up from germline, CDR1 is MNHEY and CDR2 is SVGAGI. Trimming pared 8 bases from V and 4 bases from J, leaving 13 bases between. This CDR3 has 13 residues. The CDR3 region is CASQPPGADTQYF. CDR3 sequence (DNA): TGTGCCAGCCAACCCCCAGGGGCAGATACGCAGTATTTT.

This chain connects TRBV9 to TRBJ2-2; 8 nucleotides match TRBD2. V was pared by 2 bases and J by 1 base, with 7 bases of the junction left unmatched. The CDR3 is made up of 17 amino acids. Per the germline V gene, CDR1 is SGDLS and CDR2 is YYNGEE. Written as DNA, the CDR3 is TGTGCCAGCAGCGTCGCAGCGGGGGTTATGAACACCGGGGAGCTGTTTTTT. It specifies CASSVAAGVMNTGELFF. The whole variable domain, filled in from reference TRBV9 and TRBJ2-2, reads DSGVTQTPKHLITATGQRVTLRCSPRSGDLSVYWYQQSLDQGLQFLIQYYNGEERAKGNILERFSAQQFPDLHSELNLSSLELGDSALYFCASSVAAGVMNTGELFFGEGSRLTVL.

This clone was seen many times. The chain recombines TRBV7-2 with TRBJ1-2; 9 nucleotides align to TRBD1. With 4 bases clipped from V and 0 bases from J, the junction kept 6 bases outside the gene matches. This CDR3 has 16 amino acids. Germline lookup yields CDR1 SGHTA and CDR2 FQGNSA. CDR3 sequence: CASSSGQGSTNYGYTF. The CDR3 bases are TGTGCCAGCAGCTCTGGACAGGGGTCTACTAACTATGGCTACACCTTC.

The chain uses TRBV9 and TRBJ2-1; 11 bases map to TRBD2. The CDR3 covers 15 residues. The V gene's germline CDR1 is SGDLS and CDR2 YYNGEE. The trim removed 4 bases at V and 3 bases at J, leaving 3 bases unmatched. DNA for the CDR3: TGTGCCAGCAGCCCGACTAGCGGGATCTACAATGAGCAGTTCTTC. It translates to CASSPTSGIYNEQFF. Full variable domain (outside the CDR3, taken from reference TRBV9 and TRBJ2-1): DSGVTQTPKHLITATGQRVTLRCSPRSGDLSVYWYQQSLDQGLQFLIQYYNGEERAKGNILERFSAQQFPDLHSELNLSSLELGDSALYFCASSPTSGIYNEQFFGPGTRLTVL.

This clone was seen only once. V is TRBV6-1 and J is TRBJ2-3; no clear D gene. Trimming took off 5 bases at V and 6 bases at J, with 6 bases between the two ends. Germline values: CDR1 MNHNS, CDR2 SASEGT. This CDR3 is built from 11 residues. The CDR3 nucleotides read TGTGCCAGCAGTCTCCGGGATACGCAGTATTTT. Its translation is CASSLRDTQYF.

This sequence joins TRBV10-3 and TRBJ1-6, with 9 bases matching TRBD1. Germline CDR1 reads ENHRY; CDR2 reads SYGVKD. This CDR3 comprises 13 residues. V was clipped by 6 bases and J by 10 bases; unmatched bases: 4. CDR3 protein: CAISRDRASPLHF. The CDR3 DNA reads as TGTGCCATCAGCCGGGACAGGGCCTCACCCCTCCACTTT.

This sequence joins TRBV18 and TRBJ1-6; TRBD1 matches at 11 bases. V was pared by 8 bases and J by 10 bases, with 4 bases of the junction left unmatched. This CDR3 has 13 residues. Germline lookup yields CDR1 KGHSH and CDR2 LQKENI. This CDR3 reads CASTGQGVSPLHF. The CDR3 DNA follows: TGTGCCAGCACGGGACAGGGGGTGTCACCCCTCCACTTT.

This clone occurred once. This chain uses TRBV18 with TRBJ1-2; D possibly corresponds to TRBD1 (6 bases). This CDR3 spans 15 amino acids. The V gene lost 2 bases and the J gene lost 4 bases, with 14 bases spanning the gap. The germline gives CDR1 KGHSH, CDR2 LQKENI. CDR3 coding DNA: TGTGCCAGCTCACCATTACCAGGGGAGGCCTATGGCTACACCTTC. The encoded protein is CASSPLPGEAYGYTF.

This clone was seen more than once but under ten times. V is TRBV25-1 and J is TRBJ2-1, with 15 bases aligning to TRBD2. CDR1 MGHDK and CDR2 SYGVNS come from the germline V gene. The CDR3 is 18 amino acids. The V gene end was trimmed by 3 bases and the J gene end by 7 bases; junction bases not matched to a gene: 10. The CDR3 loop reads CASSDSSGTSGRWNEQFF. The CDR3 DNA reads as TGTGCCAGCAGTGATTCCTCCGGGACTAGCGGGAGGTGGAATGAGCAGTTCTTC. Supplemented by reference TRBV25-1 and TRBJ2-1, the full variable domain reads EADIYQTPRYLVIGTGKKITLECSQTMGHDKMYWYQQDPGMELHLIHYSYGVNSTEKGDLSSESTVSRIRTEHFPLTLESARPSHTSQYLCASSDSSGTSGRWNEQFFGPGTRLTVL.

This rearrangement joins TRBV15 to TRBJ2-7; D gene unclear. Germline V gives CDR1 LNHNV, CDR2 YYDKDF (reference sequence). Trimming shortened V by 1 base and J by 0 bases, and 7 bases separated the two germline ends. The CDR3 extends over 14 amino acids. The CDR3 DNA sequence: TGTGCCACCAGCAGAGGACAAGACTCCTACGAGCAGTACTTC. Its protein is CATSRGQDSYEQYF.